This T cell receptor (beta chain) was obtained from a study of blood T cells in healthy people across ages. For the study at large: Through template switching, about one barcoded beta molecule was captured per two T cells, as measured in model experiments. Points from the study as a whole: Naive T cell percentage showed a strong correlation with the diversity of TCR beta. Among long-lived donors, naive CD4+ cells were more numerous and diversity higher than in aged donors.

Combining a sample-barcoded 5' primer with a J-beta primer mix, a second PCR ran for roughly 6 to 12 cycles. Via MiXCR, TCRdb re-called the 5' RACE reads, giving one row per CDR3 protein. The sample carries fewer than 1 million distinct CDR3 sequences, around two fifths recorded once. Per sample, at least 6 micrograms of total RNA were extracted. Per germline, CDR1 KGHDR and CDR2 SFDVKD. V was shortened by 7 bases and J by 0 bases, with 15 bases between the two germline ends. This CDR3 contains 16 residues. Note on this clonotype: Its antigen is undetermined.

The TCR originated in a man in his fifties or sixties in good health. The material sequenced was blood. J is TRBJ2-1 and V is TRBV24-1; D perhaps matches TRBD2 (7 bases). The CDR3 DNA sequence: TGTGCCACCAGACCCAGGGGAGGGGCCTCCTACAATGAGCAGTTCTTC. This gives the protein CATRPRGGASYNEQFF.